This TCR beta chain came from a study of vaccination and CD4 T cells after COVID-19 (dated 2022 in TCRdb). With regard to the full study: In the convalescent cohort there were six males and four females, among whom were two Hispanic individuals, seven Caucasians, two Asians and one multiracial person. Participants received two doses of either the Pfizer-BioNTech BNT162b2 vaccine (n=8) or the Moderna mRNA-1273 vaccine (n=2). Post-COVID blood samples from convalescent patients were collected a median of around 100 days after diagnosis, with a range of roughly 35 to 180 days. The spike-specific CD4+ TCR repertoire was compared before and after mRNA vaccination in approximately ten COVID-19 convalescent patients and a few infection-naive healthy vaccine recipients. Control cultures used a CEFX viral epitope pool as positive control, an HIV-1 Nef peptide pool as negative control, or no peptide. Culture stimuli were overlapping spike peptide pools from SARS-CoV-2 and from the common cold coronaviruses HCoV-NL63, HCoV-OC43 and HCoV-229E. Post-vaccine blood samples were taken a median of about 70 days after the second vaccine dose, with a range of roughly 14 to 241 days.

General study outcomes and caveats: Of the vaccine-specific clones found in convalescent patients, nearly all (304 of 307) were mono-reactive for SARS-CoV-2 spike instead of being cross-reactive with common cold coronaviruses. The median number of SARS-CoV-2-reactive clonotypes rose from 20 to 25 after infection to around 40 after vaccination, but the change was not significant. Relatively few convalescent patients were included in the study, and early timepoints after natural infection were not analyzed. Among the post-vaccine SARS-CoV-2-reactive clones in convalescent patients, a median about 87% showed up only after vaccination, which suggests vaccine-specific priming.

The protocol used for the library was PCR. At the Johns Hopkins FTIC core, DNA from the cultured CD4+ T cells underwent TCR sequencing with the Oncomine TCR Beta short-read assay. Genomic DNA was extracted from the cultured CD4+ T cells with the QIAamp micro DNA kit. Oncomine TCR Beta libraries from cultured CD4+ T cells were pooled with unique dual indexes and sequenced on an Illumina iSeq 100. As for how the authors treated the data: Non-productive sequences were removed, and CDR3s that did not start with C, did not end with F or W, or were shorter than 7 amino acids were discarded. Antigen-specific clonotypes were identified with the MANAFEST web application by comparing peptide-stimulated wells with reference and other culture wells. For a clone to be called positive, the clone needed an FDR below 0.05, an odds ratio above 5, and a productive frequency above 0.1% in at least two of three replicate wells. Cross-reactive clonotypes were defined as significantly expanded in both SARS-CoV-2 spike wells and at least one common cold coronavirus spike condition. Levenshtein distances (stringdist) and unrooted phylogenetic trees (ape) in R version 3.6.1 were used to assess CDR3 homology. TCRdb reworked the public reads: Q25 trimming with fastp, MiXCR clone assembly, productive beta chains retained. Entries are consolidated by CDR3 protein sequence, retaining the most common genes and DNA. TCRdb's processing, not the authors', yielded these V and J calls. The sample profile shows 10,000 to 15,000 distinct CDR3 sequences; 20% of them were found once. Roughly 12% of the sample rests with the top ten.

In the germline V gene (reference sequence), CDR1 corresponds to DFQATT and CDR2 to SNEGSKA. At the junction V is shortened by 0 bases and J by 5 bases, with 19 bases in between. Including cysteine and phenylalanine, the CDR3 has 16 amino acids. Only the CDR3 DNA is retained, 48 bases long and in frame from the first base. A word on this clonotype: The antigen it recognizes is unknown. No much larger clone exists at a distance of one base, and base qualities are not known.

The sample's treatment or condition label, in plain terms: roughly 11-day PBMC culture with coronavirus spike peptide pools or control peptides (ViraFEST assay). To expand antigen-specific T cells with peptide pools and then pick out the expanded clonotypes through TCR sequencing, the study relied on the ViraFEST assay. Negative nucleocapsid antibody tests before and after vaccination confirmed that the healthy vaccine recipients had no prior SARS-CoV-2 infection. Each well held roughly 2.2 million PBMCs cultured in IMDM containing approximately 5% human AB serum and about 10 IU/ml IL-2, with approximately 9.2 ug/ml peptide pools added. Half of the culture medium was replaced with fresh IL-2-containing medium on days 3 and 7. CD4+ T cells were isolated after around ten days of culture through negative selection using the EasySep CD4+ T cell isolation kit. Ficoll-Paque Plus gradient centrifugation was used to isolate PBMCs from whole blood, and the isolated PBMCs were then either used fresh or cryopreserved at -140C. In general, triplicate wells were set up for every culture condition.

This material consisted of CD4+ T cells from blood, cultured in vitro, taken before SARS-CoV-2 vaccination. The origin of this receptor is a human donor who received a COVID-19 vaccine. Here the chain combines TRBV20-1 and TRBJ1-2; TRBD1 is possibly the D segment (5 matching bases). DNA sequence: TGCAGTGCTAGAGATCGGGACGCAGTACTCTCGTATGGCTACACCTTC. Translation gives CSARDRDAVLSYGYTF.